This entry describes one T cell receptor beta chain. Its antigen is not identified. The entry originates in a study of PD-1 blockade in classical Hodgkin lymphoma. Sequencing was performed with immunoSEQ multiplex PCR; in TCRdb, only in-frame clones are kept and a portion is missing. Of some 30,000 clones listed, roughly 76% were seen once; the top ten hold nearly 15%. The germline V and J ends were trimmed by 2 bases and 5 bases, with 16 bases remaining between them. Looked up from germline, CDR1 is KGHSH and CDR2 is LQKENI. The length of the CDR3 is 15 residues. Every patient was affected by relapse after autologous stem cell transplantation, while exposure to brentuximab vedotin was not uniform. Best overall response was complete response, partial response or progressive disease in these relapsed/refractory classical Hodgkin lymphoma patients. Study observations and caveats: CD4+ TCR diversity climbed significantly by C4D1, unlike CD8+ TCR diversity. Patients with an early start, nivolumab under 1 year after ASCT, were excluded. Before treatment, TCR diversity in newly diagnosed patients was reportedly lower than in healthy donors.

This clonotype was sampled from a human donor with classical Hodgkin lymphoma. The V gene is TRBV18, the J gene TRBJ2-7; a possible D gene is TRBD1 (5 bases). This material consisted of peripheral blood mononuclear cells (PBMCs), taken before the second cycle of nivolumab. Here the CDR3 reads CASSPLATAKNEQYV. CDR3 DNA sequence: TGTGCCAGCTCACCATTGGCGACAGCTAAGAACGAGCAGTACGTC.